This paragraph covers one T cell receptor (beta chain) sequence. The target antigen is unknown. MiXCR, applied by TCRdb to the reads, yields one record per CDR3 protein. The sample includes about 830,000 distinct CDR3 sequences, less than 35% of them seen just once. This specimen belongs to a study of T cell repertoires in cytomegalovirus infection. Study at large: Well-studied HLA-B-restricted epitopes and recently identified HLA-C-restricted epitopes of CMV were both used in the study. Shared public TCR beta signatures pointed to both CMV infection and a matching HLA type.

Study results and caveats: Cumulated frequencies of public TCR beta families served to identify carriers of CMV plus the relevant HLA. In two of eight donors, the top clonotype was HLA-C-restricted CMV-specific.

This CDR3 contains 15 residues. The V gene lost 2 bases and the J gene lost 5 bases, with 16 bases spanning the gap. CDR1 SGHNT and CDR2 YYREEE come from the germline V gene (reference sequence). The rearrangement joins TRBV5-4 to TRBJ1-2; D is undetermined. This TCR was recovered from a human donor in good health (CMV status not recorded). Some clones in this sample may be carry-over from other donors' samples. This sample comprised cultured CD8+ T cells from PBMCs, obtained from culture after CMV antigen stimulation. CDR3 residues: CASSLRGSFYYGYTF. The CDR3 bases are TGTGCCAGCAGCTTACGAGGATCCTTCTATTATGGCTACACCTTC.